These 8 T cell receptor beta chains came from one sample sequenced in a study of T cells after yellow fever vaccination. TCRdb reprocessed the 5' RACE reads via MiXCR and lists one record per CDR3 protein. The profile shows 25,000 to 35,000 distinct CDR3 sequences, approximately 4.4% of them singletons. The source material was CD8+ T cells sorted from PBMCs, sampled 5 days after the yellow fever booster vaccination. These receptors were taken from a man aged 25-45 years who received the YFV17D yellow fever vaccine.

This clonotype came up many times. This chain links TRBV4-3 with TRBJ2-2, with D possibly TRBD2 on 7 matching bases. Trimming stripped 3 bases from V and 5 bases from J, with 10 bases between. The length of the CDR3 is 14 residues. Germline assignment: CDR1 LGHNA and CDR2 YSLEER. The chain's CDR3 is CASSQKGGTGELFF. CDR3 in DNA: TGCGCCAGCAGCCAGAAGGGGGGGACCGGGGAGCTGTTTTTT.

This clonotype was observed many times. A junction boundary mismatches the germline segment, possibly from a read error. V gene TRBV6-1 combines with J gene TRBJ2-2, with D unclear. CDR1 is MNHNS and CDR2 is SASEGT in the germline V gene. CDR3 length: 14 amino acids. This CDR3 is CASGEMPNTGELFF. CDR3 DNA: TGTGCCAGCGGTGAAATGCCAAACACCGGGGAGCTGTTTTTT.

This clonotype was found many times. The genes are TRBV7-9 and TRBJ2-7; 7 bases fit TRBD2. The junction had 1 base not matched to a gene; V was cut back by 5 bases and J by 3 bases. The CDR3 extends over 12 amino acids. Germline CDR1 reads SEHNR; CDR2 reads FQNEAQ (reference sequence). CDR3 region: CASSGGGYEQYF. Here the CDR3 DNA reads TGTGCCAGCAGCGGCGGGGGCTACGAGCAGTACTTC.

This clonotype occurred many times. DNA of the CDR3: TGTGCCAGCAGTTTTGGGACCCGCTACGAGCAGTACTTC. This translates into CASSFGTRYEQYF. V gene TRBV28 combines with J gene TRBJ2-7; either TRBD1 or TRBD2 may supply D (5 bases each). The CDR3 sequence is 13 residues long. The germline gives CDR1 MDHEN, CDR2 SYDVKM. Trimming took off 3 bases at V and 3 bases at J, with 9 bases between the two ends.

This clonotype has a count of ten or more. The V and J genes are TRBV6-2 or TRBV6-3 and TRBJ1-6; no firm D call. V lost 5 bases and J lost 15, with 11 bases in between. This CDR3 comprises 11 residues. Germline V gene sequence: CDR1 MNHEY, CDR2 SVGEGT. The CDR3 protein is CASSTDVVLHF. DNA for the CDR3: TGTGCCAGCAGTACCGATGTGGTCCTCCACTTT.

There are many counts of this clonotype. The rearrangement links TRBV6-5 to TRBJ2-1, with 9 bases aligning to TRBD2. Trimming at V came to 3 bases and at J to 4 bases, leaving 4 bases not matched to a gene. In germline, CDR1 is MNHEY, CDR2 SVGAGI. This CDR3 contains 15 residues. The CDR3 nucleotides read TGTGCCAGCAGTTATATTGCGGGGGGGTACAATGAGCAGTTCTTC. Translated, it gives CASSYIAGGYNEQFF.

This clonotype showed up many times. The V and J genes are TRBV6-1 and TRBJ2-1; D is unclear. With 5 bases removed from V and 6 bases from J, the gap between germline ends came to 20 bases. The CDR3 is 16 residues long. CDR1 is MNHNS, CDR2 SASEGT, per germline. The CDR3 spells CASSPLTINPLNEQFF. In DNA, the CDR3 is TGTGCCAGCAGTCCCCTAACGATAAACCCTCTCAATGAGCAGTTCTTC.

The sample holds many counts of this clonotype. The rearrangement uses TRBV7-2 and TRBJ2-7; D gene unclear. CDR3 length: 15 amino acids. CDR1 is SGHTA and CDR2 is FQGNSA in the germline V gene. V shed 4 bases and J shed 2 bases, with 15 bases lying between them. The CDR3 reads CASSYLDSRAYEQYF. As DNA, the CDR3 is TGTGCCAGCAGCTACCTCGACTCAAGGGCCTACGAGCAGTACTTC. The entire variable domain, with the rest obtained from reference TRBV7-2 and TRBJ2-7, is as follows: GAGVSQSPSNKVTEKGKDVELRCDPISGHTALYWYRQSLGQGLEFLIYFQGNSAPDKSGLPSDRFSAERTGGSVSTLTIQRTQQEDSAVYLCASSYLDSRAYEQYFGPGTRLTVT.